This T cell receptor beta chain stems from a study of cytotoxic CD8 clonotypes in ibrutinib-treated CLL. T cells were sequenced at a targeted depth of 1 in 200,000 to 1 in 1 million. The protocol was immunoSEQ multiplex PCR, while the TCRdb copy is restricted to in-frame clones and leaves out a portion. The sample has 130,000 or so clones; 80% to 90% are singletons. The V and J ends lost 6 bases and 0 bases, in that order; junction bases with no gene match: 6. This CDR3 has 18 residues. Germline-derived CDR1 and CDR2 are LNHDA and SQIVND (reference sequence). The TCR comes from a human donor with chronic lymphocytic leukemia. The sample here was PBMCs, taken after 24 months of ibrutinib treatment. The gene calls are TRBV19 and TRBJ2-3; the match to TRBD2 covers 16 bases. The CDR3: CASRGTSGRASSTDTQYF. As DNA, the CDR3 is TGTGCCAGTAGAGGGACTAGCGGGAGGGCTTCTAGCACAGATACGCAGTATTTT.